This T cell receptor beta chain was recorded in a study of vaccination and CD4 T cells after COVID-19. Cultured CD4+ T cell DNA underwent sequencing with the Oncomine TCR Beta short-read assay. From CD4+ T cells that had been cultured, genomic DNA was extracted. TCRdb recomputed calls from the PCR reads with MiXCR, one row per CDR3 protein. Of 7,000 or so distinct CDR3 sequences listed, roughly two fifths are singletons. Treatment in this sample: roughly 11-day PBMC culture with coronavirus spike peptide pools or control peptides (ViraFEST assay). Those CD4+ T cells from the unexposed donor predate the COVID-19 pandemic (2011-2018). With 0 bases clipped from V and 0 bases from J, the junction kept 7 bases outside the gene matches. The CDR3 is made up of 17 amino acids. Germline V CDR1 and CDR2: SGHTA, FQGNSA. This clonotype was seen once. What it binds is unknown.

The chain couples TRBV7-2 to TRBJ1-1, with TRBD1 matching over 7 bases. The source of this sequence is a human donor in good health. Sequenced: CD4+ T cells from blood, cultured in vitro. Here the CDR3 reads CASSLAHGQVLNTEAFF. The CDR3 DNA is TGTGCCAGCAGCTTAGCGCACGGACAGGTACTGAACACTGAAGCTTTCTTT.